This section outlines one T cell receptor beta chain sequence together with its context. The CDR3 contains 16 residues. CDR1 SGHRS and CDR2 YFSETQ come from the germline V gene. V was clipped by 0 bases and J by 9 bases; unmatched bases: 7. This record belongs to a study of blood T cell repertoires in COVID-19. Libraries were prepared by immunoSEQ multiplex PCR; TCRdb keeps only in-frame clonotypes and omits some of them. The sample contains under 300,000 clones, approximately 86% of which appear only once. Input material: PBMCs or T cells enriched from blood (not recorded which). The TCR was taken from a woman aged 45-65 years who had recovered from COVID-19. The chain joins TRBV5-1 to TRBJ2-1; 12 bases are a match to TRBD2. The CDR3 reads CASSLGTSGIVGEQFF. The CDR3 nucleotides read TGCGCCAGCAGCTTGGGGACTAGCGGGATCGTGGGTGAGCAGTTCTTC.